Presented here are 15 T cell receptor beta chains from one specimen sequenced in a study of graft-versus-host responses after intestinal transplantation. Profiled with immunoSEQ multiplex PCR; TCRdb holds only in-frame clones, not every one. Seen here are 90,000 to 150,000 clones, 85% to 95% observed once, and the top ten hold roughly 0.12%. No antigen has been assigned to these receptors. Sequencing used unstimulated CD4+ T cells sorted from spleen or lymph node cells, obtained before intestinal transplant. Source of these receptors: a human donor who received an intestinal transplant.

This chain joins TRBV9 and TRBJ2-1; 8 bases agree with TRBD1. Germline V lookup: CDR1 SGDLS, CDR2 YYNGEE. This CDR3 region has 14 residues. The V and J ends lost 3 bases and 7 bases, in that order; junction bases with no gene match: 6. The CDR3 DNA reads TGTGCCAGCAGCGCGGGACAGGTTAGAAATGAGCAGTTCTTC. The encoded protein is CASSAGQVRNEQFF. The full variable domain, its missing parts supplied by reference TRBV9 and TRBJ2-1, is DSGVTQTPKHLITATGQRVTLRCSPRSGDLSVYWYQQSLDQGLQFLIQYYNGEERAKGNILERFSAQQFPDLHSELNLSSLELGDSALYFCASSAGQVRNEQFFGPGTRLTVL.

This clone appeared a few times. The chain has TRBV27 and TRBJ1-2; TRBD1 matches at 11 bases. The CDR3 extends over 13 amino acids. Germline values: CDR1 MNHEY, CDR2 SMNVEV (reference sequence). The junction had 3 bases not matched to a gene; V was cut back by 5 bases and J by 7 bases. CDR3 amino acids: CASSPGQGAGYTF. Here the CDR3 DNA reads TGTGCCAGCAGTCCCGGACAGGGGGCTGGCTACACCTTC.

This chain connects TRBV5-1 to TRBJ2-7; D possibly corresponds to TRBD1 (5 bases). V lost 2 bases to trimming and J lost 4 bases, with 19 bases between them. The germline V gene has CDR1 SGHRS and CDR2 YFSETQ. The CDR3 runs to 16 residues. The CDR3 DNA follows: TGCGCCAGCAGCTTCGGTCAGGGAAGTTTGGGGTACGAGCAGTACTTC. Its translation is CASSFGQGSLGYEQYF.

The sample holds one count of this clone. The genes are TRBV5-1 and TRBJ2-1; 9 bases line up with TRBD2. From germline, CDR1 is SGHRS and CDR2 YFSETQ. The CDR3 loop spans 16 amino acids. Trimming at V came to 1 base and at J to 5 bases, leaving 7 bases not matched to a gene. This CDR3 is CASSLYSGSRDNEQFF. CDR3 in DNA: TGCGCCAGCAGCTTGTATAGCGGGAGTAGAGACAATGAGCAGTTCTTC.

The rearrangement joins TRBV6-5 to TRBJ2-5; D perhaps matches TRBD2 (5 bases). Germline lookup yields CDR1 MNHEY and CDR2 SVGAGI. This CDR3 contains 13 residues. The V and J ends lost 7 bases and 1 base respectively, with 10 bases between them. The CDR3 reads CASTRDLQETQYF. For the CDR3, the DNA is TGTGCCAGCACCCGGGATCTCCAAGAGACCCAGTACTTC.

The J gene is TRBJ1-1, the V gene TRBV19; D call uncertain. Germline CDR1 and CDR2: LNHDA and SQIVND (reference sequence). Trimming left V 5 bases short and J 2 bases short, with 15 bases between. CDR3 length: 15 amino acids. CDR3 sequence: CASSGAYRGNTEAFF. The CDR3 DNA reads TGTGCCAGTAGTGGTGCATATCGAGGAAACACTGAAGCTTTCTTT. The full variable domain, completed using reference TRBV19 and TRBJ1-1, is DGGITQSPKYLFRKEGQNVTLSCEQNLNHDAMYWYRQDPGQGLRLIYYSQIVNDFQKGDIAEGYSVSREKKESFPLTVTSAQKNPTAFYLCASSGAYRGNTEAFFGQGTRLTVV.

This rearrangement joins TRBV4-2 to TRBJ2-5; a possible D gene is TRBD2 (6 bases). The CDR3 has 15 amino acids. CDR1 and CDR2 from the germline V gene are LGHNA and YNFKEQ. V was shortened by 1 base and J by 6 bases, with 15 bases between the two germline ends. As DNA, the CDR3 is TGTGCCAGCAGCCAAGTAGTCGGGGGAGTTCAGACCCAGTACTTC. This translates into CASSQVVGGVQTQYF.

DNA of the CDR3: TGTGCCAGCAGTGAAGACAGCCGGGTCTATGGCTACACCTTC. As protein: CASSEDSRVYGYTF. The V gene is TRBV28, the J gene TRBJ1-2, with D tentatively TRBD1 (5 bases). Per germline, CDR1 MDHEN and CDR2 SYDVKM. CDR3 length: 14 residues. V gave up 5 bases and J gave up 4 bases, with 14 bases separating them.

The rearrangement links TRBV11-2 to TRBJ2-7; unclear D gene. Trimming took off 2 bases at V and 0 bases at J, with 11 bases between the two ends. The germline V gene has CDR1 SGHAT and CDR2 FQNNGV. This CDR3 comprises 15 residues. The CDR3 loop reads CASSLPWPSSYEQYF. CDR3 in DNA: TGTGCCAGCAGCTTACCCTGGCCCAGCTCCTACGAGCAGTACTTC.

The V call is TRBV18, the J call TRBJ1-1; no definite D call. Trimming removed 4 bases at V and 0 bases at J, with 3 bases between. This CDR3 contains 12 residues. Germline assignment: CDR1 KGHSH and CDR2 LQKENI. CDR3 nucleotides: TGTGCCAGCTCACAGATGAACACTGAAGCTTTCTTT. It is translated as CASSQMNTEAFF.

This clone was seen a few times. The chain uses TRBV9 and TRBJ2-3; D unclear. The CDR3 loop spans 13 amino acids. Germline CDR1 and CDR2: SGDLS and YYNGEE. Trimming shortened V by 2 bases and J by 1 base, and 5 bases separated the two germline ends. CDR3 sequence: CASSVSGTDTQYF. CDR3 DNA: TGTGCCAGCAGCGTCTCCGGCACAGATACGCAGTATTTT. The full variable domain, completed using reference TRBV9 and TRBJ2-3, is DSGVTQTPKHLITATGQRVTLRCSPRSGDLSVYWYQQSLDQGLQFLIQYYNGEERAKGNILERFSAQQFPDLHSELNLSSLELGDSALYFCASSVSGTDTQYFGPGTRLTVL.

This chain joins TRBV6-1 and TRBJ2-7; 7 bases match TRBD1. The CDR3 spans 16 residues. After removal of 4 bases from V and 2 bases from J, the junction contained 11 bases not matched to a gene. CDR1 is MNHNS, CDR2 SASEGT, per germline. As DNA, the CDR3 is TGTGCCAGCAGTGTAGGGAACAGGGGCATCCCCTACGAGCAGTACTTC. It yields the protein CASSVGNRGIPYEQYF.

The rearrangement joins TRBV20-1 to TRBJ1-2, with no clear D. This CDR3 is 11 amino acids long. Trimming took off 6 bases at V and 2 bases at J, with 7 bases between the two ends. The germline V gene encodes CDR1 DFQATT and CDR2 SNEGSKA (reference sequence). The CDR3 reads CSAPGNYGYTF. CDR3 DNA sequence: TGCAGTGCCCCGGGGAACTATGGCTACACCTTC.

The chain couples TRBV6-5 to TRBJ1-1; D is unresolved. The CDR3 loop spans 13 amino acids. V was trimmed by 3 bases and J by 5 bases, leaving 10 bases between them. Germline lookup yields CDR1 MNHEY and CDR2 SVGAGI. CDR3 DNA sequence: TGTGCCAGCAGTTATAGGTCAGAGACTGAAGCTTTCTTT. Translating gives CASSYRSETEAFF.

V usage is TRBV28 and J usage is TRBJ1-1, with D tentatively TRBD1 (6 bases). This CDR3 contains 16 residues. Germline V gene lookup returns CDR1 MDHEN and CDR2 SYDVKM. Between the trimmed V and J ends, which lost 8 bases and 1 base, there was a span of 20 bases. The CDR3 DNA reads as TGTGCCAGCTACTACCACGGGGGGGCTCGGAACACTGAAGCTTTCTTT. Protein sequence: CASYYHGGARNTEAFF.